These 27 T cell receptor beta chains share one sample of origin, sequenced in a study of glioma-infiltrating T cells after dendritic cell vaccination. Time point given: after dendritic cell vaccination, including at tumor progression/relapse. Generated by immunoSEQ multiplex PCR, the TCRdb table keeps only in-frame clones and is missing some. The sample holds around 78,000 clones, 85% seen once. The source was blood, collected after dendritic cell vaccination. Every receptor here comes from a human donor with glioblastoma.

J is TRBJ2-7 and V is TRBV6-1, with TRBD1 as a possible D gene (6 bases). CDR1 is MNHNS and CDR2 is SASEGT in the germline V gene. The CDR3 is 13 amino acids. V was trimmed by 2 bases and J by 7 bases, leaving 12 bases between them. This CDR3 is CASSETGWNEQYF. DNA of the CDR3: TGTGCCAGCAGTGAAACAGGGTGGAATGAGCAGTACTTC.

The rearrangement joins TRBV18 to TRBJ1-2, with unresolved D. The CDR3 covers 13 residues. V was trimmed by 0 bases and J by 3 bases, leaving 5 bases between them. Germline-derived CDR1 and CDR2 are KGHSH and LQKENI. The CDR3 here is CASSPPSDYGYTF. The CDR3 bases are TGTGCCAGCTCACCACCCTCTGACTATGGCTACACCTTC.

V and J are TRBV6-5 and TRBJ2-7; D perhaps matches TRBD1 (7 bases). This CDR3 comprises 15 residues. V was pared by 0 bases and J by 1 base, with 10 bases between. CDR1 is MNHEY and CDR2 is SVGAGI in the germline V gene. This CDR3 reads CASSYSQGGSYEQYF. CDR3 bases: TGTGCCAGCAGTTACTCTCAGGGGGGATCCTACGAGCAGTACTTC.

The chain employs TRBV7-2 and TRBJ1-5; 7 nucleotides line up with TRBD1. The CDR3 runs 15 residues. CDR1 is SGHTA, CDR2 FQGNSA, per germline. J lost 0 bases, V lost 5 bases, and 4 bases had no gene match. The CDR3 DNA reads TGTGCCAGCAGCACAGGGGTGGTTAGCAATCAGCCCCAGCATTTT. Protein product: CASSTGVVSNQPQHF.

This rearrangement joins TRBV6-6 to TRBJ2-3, with TRBD1 as a possible D gene (7 bases). Germline V CDR1 and CDR2: MNHNY, SVGAGI (reference sequence). CDR3 size: 15 residues. The ends were cut back, 6 bases at V and 4 bases at J, with 17 bases in the middle. The CDR3 here is CASSPGSGGPDTQYF. CDR3 bases: TGTGCCAGCAGCCCCGGATCAGGGGGGCCAGATACGCAGTATTTT.

The chain employs TRBV19 and TRBJ1-5; D unclear. Trimming pared 7 bases from V and 0 bases from J, leaving 10 bases between. The CDR3 runs 14 residues. Germline V gene sequence: CDR1 LNHDA, CDR2 SQIVND (reference sequence). The CDR3 region has the DNA TGTGCCAGTAATGAGGGCAGTAGCAATCAGCCCCAGCATTTT. The encoded protein is CASNEGSSNQPQHF.

The chain recombines TRBV28 with TRBJ1-2; D unresolved. The germline gives CDR1 MDHEN, CDR2 SYDVKM. V lost 2 bases and J lost 4, with 17 bases in between. CDR3 size: 16 residues. The CDR3 coding sequence is TGTGCCAGCAGTTTACGCGAGACATTTTTCCGCTATGGCTACACCTTC. Translation: CASSLRETFFRYGYTF.

The rearrangement links TRBV19 to TRBJ2-5, with 9 bases aligning to TRBD1. Trimming at V came to 4 bases and at J to 1 base, leaving 10 bases not matched to a gene. The CDR3 runs to 17 residues. Germline CDR1 is LNHDA and CDR2 is SQIVND (reference sequence). The CDR3 sequence: CASSTRGQGPSQETQYF. The CDR3 coding sequence is TGTGCCAGTAGTACACGGGGACAGGGCCCCTCCCAAGAGACCCAGTACTTC.

The chain joins TRBV18 to TRBJ2-7, with D maybe TRBD1 (6 bases). The CDR3 runs 16 residues. CDR1 is KGHSH and CDR2 is LQKENI in the germline V gene. The V end was cut by 0 bases, the J end by 1 base, with 13 bases between. Here the CDR3 reads CASSPPRGLESYEQYF. CDR3 nucleotides: TGTGCCAGCTCACCACCGAGGGGGTTGGAGTCCTACGAGCAGTACTTC.

The gene calls are TRBV18 and TRBJ1-1; unclear D gene. The CDR3 is 13 amino acids. Trimming left V 4 bases short and J 3 bases short, with 9 bases between. CDR1 is KGHSH and CDR2 is LQKENI in the germline V gene. The CDR3 region is CASSLTVDTEAFF. CDR3 sequence (DNA): TGTGCCAGCTCACTTACAGTAGACACTGAAGCTTTCTTT.

V usage is TRBV4-3 and J usage is TRBJ1-1, with TRBD1 as a possible D gene (5 bases). Trimming took 1 base from V and 1 from J, leaving 10 bases between them. The germline V gene has CDR1 LGHNA and CDR2 YSLEER. The CDR3 consists of 15 residues. DNA for the CDR3: TGCGCCAGCAGCCAAGGGATGACAGAGAACACTGAAGCTTTCTTT. Translating gives CASSQGMTENTEAFF.

The chain is built from TRBV19 and TRBJ2-6, with D possibly being TRBD1 (5 bases). Germline loops: CDR1 LNHDA, CDR2 SQIVND (reference sequence). The CDR3 loop spans 17 amino acids. Trimming took 5 bases from V and 4 from J, leaving 18 bases between them. The CDR3 DNA sequence: TGTGCCAGTAGTCCCCGACACCCAGGGTTCGGGGCCAACGTCCTGACTTTC. The encoded protein is CASSPRHPGFGANVLTF.

A single count supports this clone. The chain joins TRBV7-3 to TRBJ2-2; 12 nucleotides agree with TRBD2. V shed 4 bases, J shed 9 bases, and the junction held 3 bases outside the gene matches. This CDR3 contains 14 residues. The V gene's germline CDR1 is SGHTA and CDR2 FQGTGA. CDR3 nucleotide sequence: TGTGCCAGCAGCTCGACTAGCGGGAGTCGGGAGCTGTTTTTT. As protein: CASSSTSGSRELFF. Together with reference TRBV7-3 and TRBJ2-2, the CDR3 gives the full variable domain: GAGVSQTPSNKVTEKGKYVELRCDPISGHTALYWYRQSLGQGPEFLIYFQGTGAADDSGLPNDRFFAVRPEGSVSTLKIQRTERGDSAVYLCASSSTSGSRELFFGEGSRLTVL.

V is TRBV21-1 and J is TRBJ1-1; the table gives TRBD1 as D, unverified against the DNA. TRBV21-1 is classified as a pseudogene. This CDR3 region has 14 residues. The CDR3 nucleotides are TGTGCCAGCAGGCGAACAGGATTGAACACTGAAGCTTTCTTT. As protein: CASRRTGLNTEAFF.

The chain couples TRBV11-2 to TRBJ1-2; weak D call: TRBD1 (5 bases). Trimming left V 5 bases short and J 0 bases short, with 16 bases between. Germline CDR1 is SGHAT and CDR2 is FQNNGV. This CDR3 is built from 16 residues. In DNA, the CDR3 is TGTGCCAGCAGCCCTGGGCAGGGTAAACCTAACTATGGCTACACCTTC. Translated: CASSPGQGKPNYGYTF.

The chain is built from TRBV5-1 and TRBJ2-1; D perhaps matches TRBD1 (6 bases). Germline CDR1 SGHRS, CDR2 YFSETQ. Trimming stripped 0 bases from V and 6 bases from J, with 10 bases between. This CDR3 is built from 14 residues. CDR3 in amino acids: CASSLGGTLNEQFF. The CDR3 DNA follows: TGCGCCAGCAGCTTGGGGGGGACACTCAATGAGCAGTTCTTC.

V is TRBV9 and J is TRBJ1-1; D is possibly TRBD1 (5 bases). The length of the CDR3 is 13 residues. Trimming took off 7 bases at V and 1 base at J, with 11 bases between the two ends. The germline gives CDR1 SGDLS, CDR2 YYNGEE. The CDR3 DNA reads TGTGCCAGCTCCGTTGGGGCGAACACTGAAGCTTTCTTT. This translates into CASSVGANTEAFF.

The J gene is TRBJ1-1, the V gene TRBV6-1; D is undetermined. V was cut by 0 bases and J by 0 bases, with 17 bases left in between. Germline CDR1 is MNHNS and CDR2 is SASEGT. This CDR3 has 18 residues. This CDR3 reads CASSEARASTRLNTEAFF. In nucleotides, the CDR3 is TGTGCCAGCAGTGAAGCTAGAGCCTCAACGCGGTTGAACACTGAAGCTTTCTTT.

This clone occurred once. V gene TRBV6-5 combines with J gene TRBJ1-5; D gene unclear. The CDR3 consists of 14 residues. The V and J ends lost 1 base and 0 bases respectively, with 4 bases between them. From germline, CDR1 is MNHEY and CDR2 SVGAGI. This CDR3 reads CASSYLASNQPQHF. The CDR3 DNA follows: TGTGCCAGCAGTTACTTGGCTAGCAATCAGCCCCAGCATTTT.

The chain carries TRBV28 and TRBJ2-1; TRBD1 matches 7 bases. There are 20 residues in the CDR3. With 4 bases clipped from V and 0 bases from J, the junction kept 18 bases outside the gene matches. Germline V gene lookup returns CDR1 MDHEN and CDR2 SYDVKM. In nucleotides, the CDR3 is TGTGCCAGCAGTTCATCCTGGTACGTACAGGGGCGAAGCTCCTACAATGAGCAGTTCTTC. Amino acids: CASSSSWYVQGRSSYNEQFF.

The rearrangement links TRBV6-6 to TRBJ2-1; D gene unclear. The CDR3 contains 12 residues. Germline lookup yields CDR1 MNHNY and CDR2 SVGAGI (reference sequence). Trimming pared 5 bases from V and 3 bases from J, leaving 5 bases between. The CDR3 DNA reads TGTGCCAGCAGTACTAACTACAATGAGCAGTTCTTC. Translating it yields CASSTNYNEQFF.

The chain employs TRBV5-1 and TRBJ1-1; TRBD1 agrees at 7 bases. The trim removed 4 bases at V and 2 bases at J, leaving 5 bases unmatched. Germline V gives CDR1 SGHRS, CDR2 YFSETQ. This CDR3 has 14 residues. CDR3 loop: CASSGQGGNTEAFF. CDR3 nucleotides: TGCGCCAGCAGCGGCCAGGGGGGAAACACTGAAGCTTTCTTT.

The chain employs TRBV11-2 and TRBJ2-5; D is perhaps TRBD2 (5 bases). V dropped 1 base and J dropped 1 base, with 10 bases sitting between them. The CDR3 totals 15 residues. CDR1 is SGHAT and CDR2 is FQNNGV in the germline V gene. CDR3: CASSLGSGIQETQYF. Here the CDR3 DNA reads TGTGCCAGCAGCTTAGGTTCCGGGATCCAAGAGACCCAGTACTTC.

The chain is built from TRBV5-1 and TRBJ1-2; D may be TRBD1 (6 bases). Germline assignment: CDR1 SGHRS and CDR2 YFSETQ. Between the trimmed V and J ends, which lost 0 bases and 6 bases, there was a span of 12 bases. This CDR3 is 14 amino acids long. In DNA, the CDR3 is TGCGCCAGCAGCTTGGTACAGGGAGGGGATGGCTACACCTTC. Its translation: CASSLVQGGDGYTF.

J is TRBJ2-5 and V is TRBV12-5, with 9 nucleotides matching TRBD2. The V segment lost 1 base and the J segment 5 bases; nucleotides outside the gene matches: 8. Germline V lookup: CDR1 LGHNT, CDR2 FRNRAP. The CDR3 totals 16 residues. CDR3 residues: CASGLANIAGEETQYF. CDR3 nucleotides: TGTGCTAGTGGTTTGGCCAACATAGCGGGAGAGGAGACCCAGTACTTC. Combining the CDR3 with reference TRBV12-5 and TRBJ2-5 gives the whole variable domain DARVTQTPRHKVTEMGQEVTMRCQPILGHNTVFWYRQTMMQGLELLAYFRNRAPLDDSGMPKDRFSAEMPDATLATLKIQPSEPRDSAVYFCASGLANIAGEETQYFGPGTRLLVL.

The chain combines TRBV7-6 with TRBJ2-3, with 8 bases that match TRBD2. The CDR3 runs to 17 residues. Germline V gene lookup returns CDR1 SGHVS and CDR2 FNYEAQ. The junction had 10 bases not matched to a gene; V was cut back by 5 bases and J by 0 bases. The CDR3 protein is CASSRRTVAGSTDTQYF. CDR3 DNA: TGTGCCAGCAGCAGAAGGACAGTAGCGGGAAGCACAGATACGCAGTATTTT.

J is TRBJ2-7 and V is TRBV6-1, with TRBD1 matching over 8 bases. The CDR3 is 14 amino acids. Trimming at V came to 4 bases and at J to 3 bases, leaving 5 bases not matched to a gene. CDR1 is MNHNS, CDR2 SASEGT, per germline. The CDR3, as DNA: TGTGCCAGCAGTGTGGGACAGGACTACTACGAGCAGTACTTC. It is translated as CASSVGQDYYEQYF.